The TCR beta chain under discussion was sequenced for a study of blood T cells in healthy people across ages. V gave up 10 bases and J gave up 3 bases, with 18 bases separating them. This CDR3 has 15 residues. Looked up from germline, CDR1 is ENHRY and CDR2 is SYGVKD. Caucasian individuals from Russia who were healthy and aged about 6 to 100 acted as donors. Total RNA extracted from each sample amounted to at least 6 micrograms. As regards this clonotype: Its specificity is not known.

For the second PCR, which ran for roughly 6 to 12 cycles, a sample-barcoded 5' primer and a J-beta primer mix were used. TCRdb reprocessed the 5' RACE reads with MiXCR, giving one entry per CDR3 protein. The sample comprises about 1.4 million distinct CDR3 sequences, roughly 60% of which are singletons, and 5.5% to 8% rests with the top ten. Broader study findings: Among long-lived donors, naive CD4+ cells were more numerous and diversity higher than in aged donors. Estimates of diversity drawn from one million T cells were considered underestimates.

Sequences were obtained from blood. This clonotype was sampled from a man aged 18 to 29 in good health. The J gene is TRBJ2-2, the V gene TRBV10-3; D might be TRBD2 (5 bases). This CDR3 reads CATAWRSRDTGELFF. DNA of the CDR3: TGTGCCACCGCGTGGAGGAGTCGGGACACCGGGGAGCTGTTTTTT.